This T cell receptor beta chain was observed in a study of blood T cell repertoires in COVID-19. Study context: Spain, Italy and the United States supplied samples that represented acute and convalescent COVID-19. In each case, the material was cDNA or gDNA derived from T cells, B-cell-depleted T cells, or PBMCs.

Trimming removed 11 bases from V and 7 bases from J, with 15 bases in between. The CDR3 length is 12 residues. Looked up from germline, CDR1 is SGHAT and CDR2 is FQNNGV. One Seattle source followed patients from active infection through their disease course. Study processing details: Researchers report that nucleated cell counts were estimated from reference gene primer amplification. Sequenced by immunoSEQ multiplex PCR; TCRdb stores in-frame clones only, minus some. The DNA was the basis for D and trimming; V, J and clone size are from that table. The profile shows 540,000 or so clones, 85% to 90% of them singletons.

The origin of this receptor is a woman between 50 and 59 years old with COVID-19, enrolled during active disease. The specimen sequenced was peripheral blood. The chain combines TRBV11-2 with TRBJ2-1; TRBD2 is a possible D gene (6 bases). The CDR3 coding sequence is TGTGCCGGGGCGGGATCTTTAAATGAGCAGTTCTTC. Translation gives CAGAGSLNEQFF.